A single T cell receptor (beta chain) is shown here with its context. The data stem from a study of shared T cell receptors in the human thymus. Per the germline V gene, CDR1 is SNHLY and CDR2 is FYNNEI. The CDR3 consists of 15 residues. Trimming took 6 bases from V and 4 from J, leaving 18 bases between them. The table came from immunoSEQ multiplex PCR; TCRdb's copy has only in-frame clones and leaves some out. The profile shows more than 550,000 clones, approximately 85% of them singletons. The sample was also reused in another study, on human thymus T cells. That source reports: Finnish infants who were healthy and having corrective surgery for congenital heart defects made up the donors. Resections that were taken during corrective heart surgery supplied the thymus tissue. Blood and thymic repertoires both appeared biased in V and J gene usage. There were highly overlapping thymic repertoires among unrelated individuals, as related research reported.

This chain uses TRBV2 with TRBJ1-2, with D tentatively TRBD1 (6 bases). Sequenced material: thymocytes. This TCR was recovered from a girl less than two years old with a congenital heart defect. CDR3 DNA sequence: TGTGCCAGCAGGGCGATATCAGGACAGTTCTATGGCTACACCTTC. It specifies CASRAISGQFYGYTF.